This passage covers 27 T cell receptor beta chains from one sample sequenced in a study of control samples from healthy donors and cancer patients. TCRdb's copy holds only in-frame clones and misses some; the assay was immunoSEQ multiplex PCR. This sample has around 200,000 clones, with roughly 91% found just once. Sequenced input: blood. All receptors derive from a woman in her twenties or thirties in good health.

This clone was detected once. CDR3 region: CATSDPGQGAANEQFF. In DNA form, the CDR3 reads TGTGCCACCAGTGACCCGGGACAGGGGGCGGCCAATGAGCAGTTCTTC. V gene TRBV24-1 combines with J gene TRBJ2-1; 12 positions agree with TRBD1. The V segment lost 4 bases and the J segment 6 bases; nucleotides outside the gene matches: 6. The V gene's germline CDR1 is KGHDR and CDR2 SFDVKD. CDR3 length: 16 amino acids.

The chain combines TRBV9 with TRBJ1-2; TRBD1 matches at 7 bases. With 0 bases clipped from V and 2 bases from J, the junction kept 4 bases outside the gene matches. The germline CDR1 and CDR2 sequences are SGDLS and YYNGEE. The CDR3 sequence is 15 residues long. DNA for the CDR3: TGTGCCAGCAGCGTAGGGGACAGTCCCAACTATGGCTACACCTTC. This sequence encodes CASSVGDSPNYGYTF.

The gene calls are TRBV9 and TRBJ1-2; perhaps TRBD1 as D (6 bases). CDR1 SGDLS and CDR2 YYNGEE come from the germline V gene. Trimming took 0 bases from V and 6 from J, leaving 6 bases between them. The CDR3 covers 12 residues. The CDR3 DNA reads as TGTGCCAGCAGCGTAGGGGGGCATGGCTACACCTTC. Protein sequence: CASSVGGHGYTF.

This rearrangement joins TRBV19 to TRBJ2-5; 9 bases agree with TRBD1. The CDR3 has 14 amino acids. Germline V gene data show CDR1 as LNHDA and CDR2 as SQIVND (reference sequence). The junction had 6 bases not matched to a gene; V was cut back by 4 bases and J by 6 bases. This CDR3 reads CASSSTGGIQTQYF. DNA for the CDR3: TGTGCCAGTAGTAGTACAGGGGGCATACAGACCCAGTACTTC.

This chain uses TRBV6-1 with TRBJ1-2, with 7 bases fitting TRBD1. V shed 0 bases and J 4 bases; nucleotides not matched to a gene: 2. CDR1 is MNHNS and CDR2 is SASEGT in the germline V gene. The CDR3 contains 14 residues. CDR3 amino acids: CASSEASGGYGYTF. In nucleotides, the CDR3 is TGTGCCAGCAGTGAAGCCTCAGGGGGCTATGGCTACACCTTC.

The rearrangement joins TRBV28 to TRBJ1-6, with 7 nucleotides matching TRBD1. The CDR3 contains 15 residues. Trimming at V came to 7 bases and at J to 6 bases, leaving 9 bases not matched to a gene. The germline CDR1 and CDR2 sequences are MDHEN and SYDVKM. The CDR3 protein is CASNLQGGGNSPLHF. As DNA, the CDR3 is TGTGCCAGCAACCTCCAGGGGGGGGGTAATTCACCCCTCCACTTT.

The CDR3 bases are TGTGCCAGCAGTGAACCGGGGACGGAAGCTTTCTTT. Translated: CASSEPGTEAFF. The chain has TRBV6-1 and TRBJ1-1; perhaps TRBD1 as D (5 bases). Trimming took 2 bases from V and 8 from J, leaving 9 bases between them. The CDR3 extends over 12 amino acids. Germline V gene sequence: CDR1 MNHNS, CDR2 SASEGT.

The rearrangement uses TRBV7-2 and TRBJ2-7; 10 bases fit TRBD2. In germline, CDR1 is SGHTA, CDR2 FQGNSA. The junction had 3 bases not matched to a gene; V was cut back by 3 bases and J by 7 bases. There are 13 residues in the CDR3. The CDR3: CASSFPGLAEQYF. CDR3 coding DNA: TGTGCCAGCAGCTTCCCGGGACTAGCGGAGCAGTACTTC.

This clone was seen only once. V is TRBV19 and J is TRBJ1-6, with D perhaps matching TRBD1 (5 bases). With 1 base removed from V and 6 bases from J, the gap between germline ends came to 7 bases. The CDR3 spans 14 residues. The V gene's germline CDR1 is LNHDA and CDR2 SQIVND (reference sequence). CDR3 sequence: CASSIGDGNSPLHF. The CDR3 DNA follows: TGTGCCAGTAGTATAGGGGACGGTAATTCACCCCTCCACTTT. Variable domain in full (rest from reference TRBV19 and TRBJ1-6): DGGITQSPKYLFRKEGQNVTLSCEQNLNHDAMYWYRQDPGQGLRLIYYSQIVNDFQKGDIAEGYSVSREKKESFPLTVTSAQKNPTAFYLCASSIGDGNSPLHFGNGTRLTVT.

V usage is TRBV6-5 and J usage is TRBJ2-7, with 10 positions matching TRBD1. Trimming removed 5 bases from V and 6 bases from J; junction bases left unmatched: 7. There are 14 residues in the CDR3. Germline assignment: CDR1 MNHEY and CDR2 SVGAGI. CDR3 loop: CASSIERQGAEQYF. CDR3 DNA: TGTGCCAGCAGTATAGAGAGACAGGGGGCCGAGCAGTACTTC.

The rearrangement uses TRBV7-6 and TRBJ2-1; a weak D match, TRBD2 (6 bases). The V gene's germline CDR1 is SGHVS and CDR2 FNYEAQ. The CDR3 has 15 residues. V lost 1 base, J lost 4 bases, and 11 bases lay in between. The CDR3 here is CASSLGTNQYNEQFF. CDR3 nucleotide sequence: TGTGCCAGCAGCTTAGGGACTAACCAATACAATGAGCAGTTCTTC. The full variable domain, completed using reference TRBV7-6 and TRBJ2-1, is GAGVSQSPRYKVTKRGQDVALRCDPISGHVSLYWYRQALGQGPEFLTYFNYEAQQDKSGLPNDRFSAERPEGSISTLTIQRTEQRDSAMYRCASSLGTNQYNEQFFGPGTRLTVL.

The V call is TRBV4-2, the J call TRBJ2-3, with 7 positions matching TRBD2. Germline V gene sequence: CDR1 LGHNA, CDR2 YNFKEQ. The trim removed 4 bases at V and 2 bases at J, leaving 3 bases unmatched. The length of the CDR3 is 14 residues. The CDR3 here is CASSPGLVTDTQYF. In nucleotides, the CDR3 is TGTGCCAGCAGCCCCGGACTAGTCACAGATACGCAGTATTTT.

Only a few counts were recorded for this clone. The chain carries TRBV6-6 and TRBJ1-5; no definite D call. This CDR3 is built from 13 residues. Germline CDR1 and CDR2: MNHNY and SVGAGI (reference sequence). V was clipped by 5 bases and J by 5 bases, with 10 bases between them. The CDR3 nucleotides are TGTGCCAGCAGTGGAGACGGGTATCAGCCCCAGCATTTT. This codes for CASSGDGYQPQHF.

The chain joins TRBV6-1 to TRBJ1-3, with D unclear. The V end was cut by 2 bases, the J end by 0 bases, with 11 bases between. There are 16 residues in the CDR3. Germline-derived CDR1 and CDR2 are MNHNS and SASEGT. Here the CDR3 DNA reads TGTGCCAGCAGTGAACTGCCAGGCGACTCTGGAAACACCATATATTTT. Translated: CASSELPGDSGNTIYF.

This clone was recorded many times. The chain joins TRBV7-2 to TRBJ1-2, with D possibly being TRBD1 (6 bases). V lost 6 bases and J 2 bases, leaving 10 bases between the germline ends. Germline CDR1 reads SGHTA; CDR2 reads FQGNSA. The CDR3 extends over 13 amino acids. CDR3 sequence reads: CASSPDRNYGYTF. The CDR3 bases are TGTGCCAGCAGTCCAGACAGGAACTATGGCTACACCTTC.

The J gene is TRBJ1-1, the V gene TRBV10-3, with D perhaps matching TRBD1 (5 bases). Trimming left V 0 bases short and J 5 bases short, with 16 bases between. This CDR3 spans 16 amino acids. The germline V gene has CDR1 ENHRY and CDR2 SYGVKD. The CDR3: CAISESIGVEGTEAFF. The CDR3 DNA is TGTGCCATCAGTGAGTCCATAGGGGTCGAAGGAACTGAAGCTTTCTTT.

This clone showed up just once. V usage is TRBV6-5 and J usage is TRBJ2-2; 8 nucleotides align to TRBD1. V was pared by 5 bases and J by 0 bases, with 2 bases of the junction left unmatched. Germline-derived CDR1 and CDR2 are MNHEY and SVGAGI. CDR3 size: 15 residues. The CDR3 spells CASSPGGANTGELFF. CDR3 in DNA: TGTGCCAGCAGTCCAGGGGGCGCGAACACCGGGGAGCTGTTTTTT.

The chain joins TRBV18 to TRBJ2-2; 8 nucleotides match TRBD2. The trim removed 4 bases at V and 2 bases at J, leaving 3 bases unmatched. Germline CDR1 is KGHSH and CDR2 is LQKENI. The CDR3 extends over 15 amino acids. Written as DNA, the CDR3 is TGTGCCAGCTCACGGGGACTAGTTAACACCGGGGAGCTGTTTTTT. It encodes CASSRGLVNTGELFF.

This chain connects TRBV12-1 to TRBJ2-5; the D call of TRBD1 is as the table states it, not checked on the DNA. TRBV12-1 constitutes a pseudogene. This CDR3 has 16 residues. Here the CDR3 reads CASSPKTRPYQETQYF. Here the CDR3 DNA reads TGTGCCAGCAGCCCGAAGACAAGACCGTACCAAGAGACCCAGTACTTC.

This chain links TRBV18 with TRBJ1-3, with D unclear. This CDR3 has 14 amino acids. Per germline, CDR1 KGHSH and CDR2 LQKENI. Trimming shortened V by 5 bases and J by 4 bases, and 12 bases separated the two germline ends. Here the CDR3 reads CASSSDIPGNTIYF. CDR3 in DNA: TGTGCCAGCTCATCTGACATCCCCGGAAACACCATATATTTT.

V is TRBV6-5 and J is TRBJ1-6, with 7 bases lining up with TRBD1. The CDR3 is 15 amino acids. Germline values: CDR1 MNHEY, CDR2 SVGAGI. Trimming removed 0 bases from V and 8 bases from J; junction bases left unmatched: 4. The DNA of the CDR3 is TGTGCCAGCAGTTACTCGGGACAGACCTATTCACCCCTCCACTTT. Its protein product is CASSYSGQTYSPLHF.

This clone showed up many times. The rearrangement joins TRBV15 to TRBJ2-7; 8 nucleotides line up with TRBD1. Per germline, CDR1 LNHNV and CDR2 YYDKDF (reference sequence). The CDR3 covers 15 residues. The trim removed 0 bases at V and 2 bases at J, leaving 3 bases unmatched. DNA of the CDR3: TGTGCCACCAGCAGAGAACAGGGGGAGGCCTACGAGCAGTACTTC. Translated, it gives CATSREQGEAYEQYF.

This sequence joins TRBV19 and TRBJ1-5, with D perhaps TRBD1 (6 bases). V lost 7 bases and J 0 bases, leaving 13 bases between the germline ends. Germline V gives CDR1 LNHDA, CDR2 SQIVND (reference sequence). This CDR3 region has 15 residues. CDR3 sequence reads: CASIRQVNSNQPQHF. The DNA of the CDR3 is TGTGCCAGTATCCGACAGGTGAATAGCAATCAGCCCCAGCATTTT.

This clone was observed a single time. The chain recombines TRBV2 with TRBJ1-5, with 9 bases lining up with TRBD1. The V and J ends lost 5 bases and 7 bases, in that order; junction bases with no gene match: 12. In germline, CDR1 is SNHLY, CDR2 FYNNEI. The CDR3 runs to 16 residues. The chain's CDR3 is CASSTGTGFIRQPQHF. CDR3 nucleotides: TGTGCCAGCAGTACCGGGACAGGGTTCATCAGGCAGCCCCAGCATTTT.

This clone was seen only once. This rearrangement joins TRBV12-5 to TRBJ2-3; D remains ambiguous. The CDR3 is made up of 15 amino acids. Trimming pared 4 bases from V and 0 bases from J, leaving 11 bases between. Germline loops: CDR1 LGHNT, CDR2 FRNRAP. CDR3 region: CASGSGRTSTDTQYF. The CDR3 bases are TGTGCTAGTGGTTCCGGACGGACCAGCACAGATACGCAGTATTTT.

This clone was counted once. The rearrangement joins TRBV11-2 to TRBJ1-5, with TRBD1 identical over 7 bases. The CDR3 is 14 amino acids. Trimming took 5 bases from V and 6 from J; bases not matched to a gene: 7. Germline CDR1 and CDR2: SGHAT and FQNNGV. CDR3 region: CASSPTGSTQPQHF. Here the CDR3 DNA reads TGTGCCAGCAGCCCGACAGGGAGTACTCAGCCCCAGCATTTT.

This rearrangement joins TRBV9 to TRBJ1-3; D is unclear. The CDR3 is 14 amino acids. Germline CDR1 is SGDLS and CDR2 is YYNGEE. Between the trimmed V and J ends, which lost 0 bases and 0 bases, there was a span of 4 bases. As DNA, the CDR3 is TGTGCCAGCAGCGTAGGGCACTCTGGAAACACCATATATTTT. It specifies CASSVGHSGNTIYF.